This TCR beta chain was observed in a study of blood T cell repertoires in COVID-19. Study-wide context: COVID-19 samples collected from the United States, Italy and Spain covered acute and convalescent phases.

The CDR3 has 12 residues. Per germline, CDR1 MNHEY and CDR2 SVGAGI. V lost 5 bases and J 7 bases, leaving 9 bases between the germline ends. Seattle's cohort entered during active infection and was followed longitudinally. This clone appeared a single time. TCRdb keeps only in-frame clones here, not all; method: immunoSEQ multiplex PCR. The table records 450,000 or so clones, over 85% of them present only once. The TCR originated in a man aged 18 to 30 with COVID-19, enrolled during active disease. Source material: peripheral blood. This chain joins TRBV6-5 and TRBJ2-1; TRBD2 might be the D (5 bases). CDR3: CASSRTGNEQFF. CDR3 in DNA: TGTGCCAGCAGTCGGACTGGTAATGAGCAGTTCTTC.